The rows below give T cell receptor beta chains drawn from one sample of a study of shared clonotypes between healthy human individuals. Repertoires were generated with immunoSEQ multiplex PCR, while TCRdb's copy carries only in-frame clones and drops some. The sample lists 1.5 million to 2.5 million clones, roughly 94% occurring once. Sequences were obtained from naive CD8+ T cells sorted from blood. The receptors were sampled from a man between 18 and 29 years old in good health. Each CDR3 is given with its conserved first and last residue. A D gene is named only where the DNA matches it firmly. Clone size is shown for a subset of rows, as once, few, many or a class of expanded clone.

J gene | clone size | V gene | D gene | CDR3 DNA | CDR3 protein
TRBJ1-3 | . | TRBV27 | . | TGTGCCAGCTCGGGAGACAGGGGAAACACCATATATTTT | CASSGDRGNTIYF
TRBJ2-1 | . | TRBV7-9 | TRBD1 | TGTGCCAGCAGCTTAGGGGACAGTGGGTGGAATGAGCAGTTCTTC | CASSLGDSGWNEQFF
TRBJ2-2 | . | TRBV9 | TRBD2 | TGTGCCAGCAGCGTAGGAGGACTAGCGGGACCCGGGGAGCTGTTTTTT | CASSVGGLAGPGELFF
TRBJ1-1 | . | TRBV4-3 | . | TGCGCCAGCAGCCAAGATTGGGGGTATACTGAAGCTTTCTTT | CASSQDWGYTEAFF
TRBJ2-7 | few | TRBV5-4 | TRBD1 | TGTGCCAGCAGCTGGGACAGGGGAACCTACGAGCAGTACTTC | CASSWDRGTYEQYF
TRBJ1-2 | . | TRBV5-5 | . | TGTGCCAGCAGCCCCGGGGCGAGGGAAGGGGGTTATGGCTACACCTTC | CASSPGAREGGYGYTF
TRBJ2-7 | . | TRBV14 | . | TGTGCCAGCAGCCAAGACCCGTCCCGCTACGAGCAGTACTTC | CASSQDPSRYEQYF
TRBJ1-6 | few | TRBV7-9 | TRBD1 | TGTGCCAGCAGCTTAGTGGGACAGGGGGTCTCACCCCTCCACTTT | CASSLVGQGVSPLHF
TRBJ2-7 | . | TRBV5-6 | TRBD2 | TGTGCCAGCAGCTTGGGGGCTAGCGGGGGCCCCAGCTCCTACGAGCAGTACTTC | CASSLGASGGPSSYEQYF
TRBJ2-1 | . | TRBV4-1 | . | TGCGCCAGCAGCCAAGTTCACAGCTACAATGAGCAGTTCTTC | CASSQVHSYNEQFF
TRBJ1-1 | . | TRBV18 | TRBD1 | TGTGCCAGCTCACTAAGGACAGGGCCACGATTTGACACTGAAGCTTTCTTT | CASSLRTGPRFDTEAFF
TRBJ2-7 | . | TRBV4-1 | TRBD2 | TGCGCCAGCAGCCAACGGACTAGCGGGACCTACGAGCAGTACTTC | CASSQRTSGTYEQYF
TRBJ2-4 | . | TRBV28 | . | TGTGCCAGCAGGGCCTCAGCCAAAAACATTCAGTACTTC | CASRASAKNIQYF
TRBJ2-1 | . | TRBV7-6 | TRBD2 | TGTGCCAGCAGCTTACTAGCGGGGGCCAACAATGAGCAGTTCTTC | CASSLLAGANNEQFF
TRBJ1-1 | . | TRBV6-5 | . | TGTGCCAGCAGTTACGGGGCAGGGGCCGCTGAAGCTTTCTTT | CASSYGAGAAEAFF
TRBJ1-1 | once | TRBV27 | . | TGTGCCAGCAGTTTAACCAGGGGCTTTACTGAAGCTTTCTTT | CASSLTRGFTEAFF
TRBJ1-6 | . | TRBV27 | . | TGTGCCAGCAGTCCAACACGTTCACCCCTCCACTTT | CASSPTRSPLHF
TRBJ2-7 | . | TRBV5-4 | . | TGTGCCAGCAGCCCGGGTATAGGCGAGCAGTACTTC | CASSPGIGEQYF